This TCR beta chain comes out of a study of blood T cell repertoires in COVID-19. Study-level information: Researchers got acute and convalescent COVID-19 samples from the United States, Italy and Spain. From T cells, B-cell-depleted T cells, or PBMCs came the material, which was cDNA or gDNA.

The CDR3 loop spans 15 amino acids. The germline V and J ends were trimmed by 5 bases and 1 base, with 14 bases remaining between them. Per the germline V gene, CDR1 is SGHVS and CDR2 is FQNEAQ. The authors' processing: Estimation of nucleated cell counts was performed using reference gene primer amplification. TCRdb's copy holds only in-frame clones and misses some; the assay was immunoSEQ multiplex PCR. Clonal size and the V and J genes are those of that table, whereas D and trimming came from the DNA. The table records about 69,000 clones, 79% of them present only once. This sequence was found in a human donor in a cohort sampled during active COVID-19. The sample was peripheral blood. The chain combines TRBV7-8 with TRBJ2-5; the D gene is possibly TRBD1 (6 bases). CDR3 amino acids: CASSLRQALQETQYF. The CDR3 region has the DNA TGTGCCAGCAGCCTACGACAGGCCCTCCAAGAGACCCAGTACTTC.